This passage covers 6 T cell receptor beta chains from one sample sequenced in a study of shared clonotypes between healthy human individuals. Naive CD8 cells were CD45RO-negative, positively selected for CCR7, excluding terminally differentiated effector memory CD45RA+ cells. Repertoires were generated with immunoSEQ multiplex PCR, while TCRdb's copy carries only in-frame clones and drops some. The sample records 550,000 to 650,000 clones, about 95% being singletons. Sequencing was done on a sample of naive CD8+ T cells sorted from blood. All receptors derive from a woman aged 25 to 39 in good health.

The chain's CDR3 is CASSYDTWNTEAFF. The CDR3 DNA reads TGTGCCAGCAGCTACGACACATGGAACACTGAAGCTTTCTTT. V is TRBV7-9 and J is TRBJ1-1; D is unresolved. The germline V and J ends were trimmed by 4 bases and 1 base, with 10 bases remaining between them. The CDR3 sequence is 14 residues long. CDR1 SEHNR and CDR2 FQNEAQ come from the germline V gene (reference sequence).

CDR3 nucleotide sequence: TGTGCCAGCAGCTCACCAAACTACGAGCAGTACTTC. Its protein is CASSSPNYEQYF. The chain employs TRBV27 and TRBJ2-7, with D unclear. CDR1 and CDR2 from the germline V gene are MNHEY and SMNVEV (reference sequence). The V end lost 6 bases, the J end lost 3 bases, and 9 bases lay between the germline ends. CDR3 length equals 12 residues.

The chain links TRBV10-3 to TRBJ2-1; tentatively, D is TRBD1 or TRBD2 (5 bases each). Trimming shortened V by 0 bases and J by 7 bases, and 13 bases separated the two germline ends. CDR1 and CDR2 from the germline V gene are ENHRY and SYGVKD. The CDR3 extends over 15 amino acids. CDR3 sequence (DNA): TGTGCCATCAGTGAGTCGCTCCCAGGGAGAAATGAGCAGTTCTTC. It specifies CAISESLPGRNEQFF.

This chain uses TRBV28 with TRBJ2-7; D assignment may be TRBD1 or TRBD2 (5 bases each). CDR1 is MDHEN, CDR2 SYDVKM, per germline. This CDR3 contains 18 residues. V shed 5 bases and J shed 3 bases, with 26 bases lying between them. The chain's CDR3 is CASSLIQVGTLGLYEQYF. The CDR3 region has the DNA TGTGCCAGCAGTCTGATCCAGGTGGGGACGCTCGGGCTCTACGAGCAGTACTTC. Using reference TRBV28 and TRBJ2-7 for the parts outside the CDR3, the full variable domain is DVKVTQSSRYLVKRTGEKVFLECVQDMDHENMFWYRQDPGLGLRLIYFSYDVKMKEKGDIPEGYSVSREKKERFSLILESASTNQTSMYLCASSLIQVGTLGLYEQYFGPGTRLTVT.

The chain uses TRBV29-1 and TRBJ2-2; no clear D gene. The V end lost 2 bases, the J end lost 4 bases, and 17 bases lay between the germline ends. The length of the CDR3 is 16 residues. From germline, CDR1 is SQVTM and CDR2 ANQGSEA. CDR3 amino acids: CSVEYADSISTGELFF. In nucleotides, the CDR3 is TGCAGCGTTGAATATGCTGATAGTATAAGCACCGGGGAGCTGTTTTTT.

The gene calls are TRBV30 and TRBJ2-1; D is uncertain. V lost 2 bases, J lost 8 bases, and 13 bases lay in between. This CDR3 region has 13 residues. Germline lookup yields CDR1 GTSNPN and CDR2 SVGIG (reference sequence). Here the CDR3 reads CAWSFDISYEQFF. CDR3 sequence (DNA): TGTGCCTGGAGTTTCGACATTAGCTATGAGCAGTTCTTC.